This TCR beta chain was sequenced during a study of shared T cell receptors in the human thymus. As for this clone: At one boundary the junction diverges from the germline segment, which might be a read error.

Only in-frame clones appear in the TCRdb table, and some are missing; sequencing was by immunoSEQ multiplex PCR. Here the sample spans hundreds of thousands of clones, roughly 90% being singletons. Germline loops: CDR1 SSHAT, CDR2 FNYEAQ (reference sequence). The CDR3 sequence is 17 residues long. The same sample was also used in a study of human thymus T cells.

V and J are TRBV7-7 and TRBJ2-5, with 12 positions matching TRBD1. Sequencing used thymocytes. The TCR originated in a boy less than two years old with a congenital heart defect. The CDR3 DNA follows: TGTGCTAGCAGCTTGGACGTACCGGGACAGGGGGCGAAGACCCAGTACTTC. It encodes CASSLDVPGQGAKTQYF.